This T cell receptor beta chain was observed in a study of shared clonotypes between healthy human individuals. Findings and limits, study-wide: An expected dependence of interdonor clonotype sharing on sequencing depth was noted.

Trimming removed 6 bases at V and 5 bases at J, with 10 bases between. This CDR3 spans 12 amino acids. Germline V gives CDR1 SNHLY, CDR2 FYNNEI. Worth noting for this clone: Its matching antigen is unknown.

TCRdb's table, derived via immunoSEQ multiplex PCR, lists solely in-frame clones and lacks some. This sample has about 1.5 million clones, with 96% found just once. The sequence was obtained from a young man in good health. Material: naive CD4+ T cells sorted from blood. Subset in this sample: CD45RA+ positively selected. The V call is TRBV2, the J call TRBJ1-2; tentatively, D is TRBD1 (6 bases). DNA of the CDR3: TGTGCCAGCAGGGACAGAGAATATGGCTACACCTTC. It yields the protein CASRDREYGYTF.